The TCR beta chain under discussion was sequenced for a study of human T cells and chemical hapten exposure. This clonotype was recorded many times. J was trimmed by 7 bases and V by 4 bases; bases with no gene match: 5. This CDR3 contains 15 residues. Germline CDR1 is SGHTA and CDR2 is FQGTGA. As to time point: pre-sensitization, week 0. This sample's treatment: therapeutic diphenylcyclopropenone sensitization with weekly scalp DPC. MiXCR was run by TCRdb on the RACE reads, yielding one entry per CDR3 protein. Here the sample spans about 270,000 distinct CDR3 sequences, roughly 7.4% being singletons. The receptor was isolated from a man between 18 and 35 years old with alopecia areata. Some clones in this sample may be carry-over from other donors' samples. V gene TRBV7-3 combines with J gene TRBJ2-1, with 12 bases aligning to TRBD2. Sequencing used whole blood, obtained in connection with sensitization to the hapten diphenylcyclopropenone (DPC). CDR3: CASSSRLAGENEQFF. CDR3 sequence (DNA): TGTGCCAGCAGCTCCCGACTAGCGGGGGAGAATGAGCAGTTCTTC.